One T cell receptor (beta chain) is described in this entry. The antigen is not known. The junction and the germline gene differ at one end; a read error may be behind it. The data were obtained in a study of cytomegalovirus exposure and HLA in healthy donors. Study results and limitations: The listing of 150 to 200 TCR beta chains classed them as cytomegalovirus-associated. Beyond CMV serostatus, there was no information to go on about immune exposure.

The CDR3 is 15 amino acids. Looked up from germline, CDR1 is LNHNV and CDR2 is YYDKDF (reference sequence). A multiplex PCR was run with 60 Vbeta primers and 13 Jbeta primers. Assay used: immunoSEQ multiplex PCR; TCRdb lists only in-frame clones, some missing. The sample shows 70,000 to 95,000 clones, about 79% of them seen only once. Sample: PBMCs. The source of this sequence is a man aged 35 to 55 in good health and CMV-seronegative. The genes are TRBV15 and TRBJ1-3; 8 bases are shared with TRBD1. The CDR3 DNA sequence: TGTGCCACCAGTAGAGCCCACAGGGGGGGAAACACCATATATTTT. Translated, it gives CATSRAHRGGNTIYF.